A single sample gave rise to the 30 T cell receptor beta chains below, sequenced in a study of shared clonotypes between healthy human individuals. Assay: immunoSEQ multiplex PCR; the TCRdb copy retains only in-frame clones and omits some. The sample has roughly 700,000 clones, approximately 74% seen once; the top ten hold 1.7%. Sequencing was done on a sample of memory CD4+ T cells sorted from blood. The subset denotes: CD45RA-negative fraction. The source of these receptors is a woman aged 25 to 39 in good health.

This clone was observed a handful of times. This chain links TRBV2 with TRBJ2-3, with D uncertain. CDR1 is SNHLY, CDR2 FYNNEI, per germline. The CDR3 contains 12 residues. Between the trimmed V and J ends, which lost 6 bases and 13 bases, there was a span of 17 bases. This chain's CDR3 is CASSLDRGRKYF. In DNA, the CDR3 is TGTGCCAGCAGCCTGGACCGCGGCCGAAAGTATTTT.

This clone was picked up many times. For the CDR3, the DNA is TGTGCCACCAGCAGTTTACCAGAGAAGGGGCATCGGACAGATACGCAGTATTTT. It codes for CATSSLPEKGHRTDTQYF. V is TRBV15 and J is TRBJ2-3; tentative D call: TRBD1 (5 bases). The CDR3 is 18 amino acids. Trimming took off 3 bases at V and 3 bases at J, with 22 bases between the two ends. In germline, CDR1 is LNHNV, CDR2 YYDKDF (reference sequence).

The chain has TRBV10-3 and TRBJ2-7; 9 bases align to TRBD2. CDR3 length: 14 residues. In germline, CDR1 is ENHRY, CDR2 SYGVKD. Losses at the gene ends were 4 bases for V and 1 base for J; bases not matched to a gene: 2. The CDR3 nucleotides read TGTGCCATCAGTGCCAGCGGGGGGTCCTACGAGCAGTACTTC. Translating it yields CAISASGGSYEQYF.

The CDR3 here is CASSLGSSSSYEQYF. The CDR3 bases are TGTGCCAGCAGCTTAGGTAGCAGTAGCTCCTACGAGCAGTACTTC. This sequence joins TRBV7-2 and TRBJ2-5; D not resolved. The DNA matches TRBJ2-7 better at its end, which makes the J call doubtful. CDR3 length equals 15 residues. Per germline, CDR1 SGHTA and CDR2 FQGNSA.

The genes are TRBV7-2 and TRBJ2-7, with TRBD1 matching over 8 bases. Germline-derived CDR1 and CDR2 are SGHTA and FQGNSA. The CDR3 contains 15 residues. V gave up 8 bases and J gave up 2 bases; unmatched junction bases: 11. Here the CDR3 reads CASRLSQGVTYEQYF. The CDR3 bases are TGTGCCAGCCGCCTCTCACAGGGGGTTACCTACGAGCAGTACTTC.

The CDR3, as DNA: TGCGCCAGCAGTGATCCGGGAGGGGGCCAAGAGACCCAGTACTTC. This translates into CASSDPGGGQETQYF. The V gene is TRBV10-2, the J gene TRBJ2-5, with TRBD2 matching 8 bases. Germline CDR1 WSHSY, CDR2 SAAADI. The CDR3 has 15 residues. The junction had 4 bases not matched to a gene; V was cut back by 3 bases and J by 1 base.

The chain has TRBV25-1 and TRBJ2-5, with a possible D match to TRBD1 (5 bases). V was trimmed by 5 bases and J by 2 bases, leaving 21 bases between them. CDR1 and CDR2 (germline): MGHDK, SYGVNS. The CDR3 sequence is 17 residues long. CDR3 sequence (DNA): TGTGCCAGCAGTCCAGGGCCTCCTTCCACCGGGCAAGAGACCCAGTACTTC. Translation: CASSPGPPSTGQETQYF.

The CDR3 DNA sequence: TGTGCCAGCAGAATGGCGGCAACAGGGAACGAGCAGTACTTC. The encoded protein is CASRMAATGNEQYF. The rearrangement links TRBV27 to TRBJ2-7; possible D gene TRBD1, 6 bases. V was clipped by 6 bases and J by 5 bases, with 17 bases between them. From germline, CDR1 is MNHEY and CDR2 SMNVEV (reference sequence). The CDR3 extends over 14 amino acids.

The rearrangement uses TRBV2 and TRBJ1-2; no clear D. CDR3 size: 16 residues. V was cut by 7 bases and J by 0 bases, with 18 bases left in between. The germline gives CDR1 SNHLY, CDR2 FYNNEI. CDR3 nucleotide sequence: TGTGCCAGCACATACCACAGCATCAGAGCTAACTATGGCTACACCTTC. It translates to CASTYHSIRANYGYTF.

The chain couples TRBV6-1 to TRBJ1-5; 7 bases are a match to TRBD1. V shed 4 bases and J 7 bases; nucleotides not matched to a gene: 7. Germline CDR1 and CDR2: MNHNS and SASEGT. CDR3 length: 14 residues. This CDR3 reads CASSVNRGQQPQHF. The DNA for the CDR3 is TGTGCCAGCAGTGTAAACAGGGGTCAGCAGCCCCAGCATTTT.

The chain carries TRBV2 and TRBJ1-5, with 8 bases fitting TRBD1. The CDR3 extends over 14 amino acids. Germline CDR1 and CDR2: SNHLY and FYNNEI. Trimming cost V 6 bases and J 1 base; bases outside gene matches: 2. The CDR3 here is CASRDRASNQPQHF. The CDR3 region has the DNA TGTGCCAGCAGGGACAGGGCGAGCAATCAGCCCCAGCATTTT.

Turning to this clone: At one end, the junction sequence differs from germline, possibly due to a read error. This chain connects TRBV30 to TRBJ1-4; 8 bases fit TRBD1. CDR1 and CDR2 from the germline V gene are GTSNPN and SVGIG (reference sequence). The CDR3 sequence is 15 residues long. The CDR3 region has the DNA TGTGCCTGGACCCCTCGGACAGGGACTACTGAAAAACTGTTTTTT. The encoded protein is CAWTPRTGTTEKLFF.

This CDR3 reads CASSLAGSGGTEAFF. The CDR3 DNA reads as TGCGCCAGCAGCTTGGCCGGATCAGGGGGCACTGAAGCTTTCTTT. The chain has TRBV5-1 and TRBJ1-1; 7 nucleotides match TRBD1. The CDR3 has 15 residues. The germline V gene has CDR1 SGHRS and CDR2 YFSETQ. V trimming: 0 bases; J trimming: 4 bases; junction bases outside the gene matches: 6. The full variable domain, completed using reference TRBV5-1 and TRBJ1-1, is KAGVTQTPRYLIKTRGQQVTLSCSPISGHRSVSWYQQTPGQGLQFLFEYFSETQRNKGNFPGRFSGRQFSNSRSEMNVSTLELGDSALYLCASSLAGSGGTEAFFGQGTRLTVV.

This chain uses TRBV5-4 with TRBJ2-1; 9 nucleotides agree with TRBD2. Germline assignment: CDR1 SGHNT and CDR2 YYREEE (reference sequence). The CDR3 covers 16 residues. J was trimmed by 4 bases and V by 6 bases; bases with no gene match: 11. The CDR3 DNA reads TGTGCCAGCACCCCACCCCCGACTAGCGGTTACAATGAGCAGTTCTTC. It translates to CASTPPPTSGYNEQFF.

V is TRBV30 and J is TRBJ2-1, with TRBD2 matching 9 bases. Trimming took 3 bases from V and 4 from J; bases not matched to a gene: 7. Germline loops: CDR1 GTSNPN, CDR2 SVGIG (reference sequence). This CDR3 region has 15 residues. CDR3 loop: CAWSEGGLAYNEQFF. DNA of the CDR3: TGTGCCTGGAGCGAGGGGGGACTAGCTTACAATGAGCAGTTCTTC.

This clone was seen more than once but under ten times. V and J are TRBV28 and TRBJ1-2, with no clear D. This CDR3 is 11 amino acids long. Trimming took off 4 bases at V and 8 bases at J, with 8 bases between the two ends. Germline CDR1 and CDR2: MDHEN and SYDVKM. DNA for the CDR3: TGTGCCAGCAGTTCCTGGAGAGGCTACACCTTC. Protein: CASSSWRGYTF.

This clone has just a few counts. The V call is TRBV2, the J call TRBJ2-4; 7 nucleotides match TRBD2. The V gene end was trimmed by 5 bases and the J gene end by 0 bases; junction bases not matched to a gene: 7. This CDR3 has 16 residues. Per the germline V gene, CDR1 is SNHLY and CDR2 is FYNNEI. The CDR3 DNA is TGTGCCAGCAGTCTACTAGCGTCAATAGCCAAAAACATTCAGTACTTC. This codes for CASSLLASIAKNIQYF.

The chain has TRBV5-1 and TRBJ2-5; unclear D gene. Trimming removed 3 bases at V and 4 bases at J, with 16 bases between. In germline, CDR1 is SGHRS, CDR2 YFSETQ. This CDR3 has 15 amino acids. CDR3 DNA sequence: TGCGCCAGCAGCTCCGCGACTGTCTGGGGAGAGACCCAGTACTTC. Protein product: CASSSATVWGETQYF.

The chain is built from TRBV11-2 and TRBJ2-7; TRBD1 aligns across 8 bases. This CDR3 has 14 amino acids. Germline trimming cut 3 bases from V and 4 bases from J; bases unmatched to any gene: 5. Germline CDR1 and CDR2: SGHAT and FQNNGV. CDR3 sequence reads: CASSFKTGEYEQYF. The CDR3 DNA is TGTGCCAGCAGCTTCAAGACAGGGGAATACGAGCAGTACTTC. The full variable domain, rest sourced from reference TRBV11-2 and TRBJ2-7, is EAGVAQSPRYKIIEKRQSVAFWCNPISGHATLYWYQQILGQGPKLLIQFQNNGVVDDSQLPKDRFSAERLKGVDSTLKIQPAKLEDSAVYLCASSFKTGEYEQYFGPGTRLTVT.

The V and J genes are TRBV5-4 and TRBJ2-1, with 8 nucleotides matching TRBD2. Germline trimming cut 1 base from V and 4 bases from J; bases unmatched to any gene: 1. The germline V gene encodes CDR1 SGHNT and CDR2 YYREEE (reference sequence). This CDR3 has 14 amino acids. In nucleotides, the CDR3 is TGTGCCAGCAGCTTGACGGGAGGGTACAATGAGCAGTTCTTC. Its translation: CASSLTGGYNEQFF. The variable domain in full, with the rest retrieved from reference TRBV5-4 and TRBJ2-1, is ETGVTQSPTHLIKTRGQQVTLRCSSQSGHNTVSWYQQALGQGPQFIFQYYREEENGRGNFPPRFSGLQFPNYSSELNVNALELDDSALYLCASSLTGGYNEQFFGPGTRLTVL.

The chain joins TRBV2 to TRBJ2-1; 8 nucleotides align to TRBD2. This CDR3 spans 16 amino acids. CDR1 and CDR2 from the germline V gene are SNHLY and FYNNEI. V shed 3 bases and J 0 bases; nucleotides not matched to a gene: 4. CDR3 in DNA: TGTGCCAGCAGTGATTGGAGCGGGAGCTCCTACAATGAGCAGTTCTTC. It yields the protein CASSDWSGSSYNEQFF.

V usage is TRBV6-1 and J usage is TRBJ1-5; D is uncertain. Per the germline V gene, CDR1 is MNHNS and CDR2 is SASEGT. The CDR3 runs 14 residues. V was shortened by 6 bases and J by 1 base, with 10 bases between the two germline ends. CDR3 bases: TGTGCCAGCAGGTCCCGGTCCAGCAATCAGCCCCAGCATTTT. Translated: CASRSRSSNQPQHF.

The chain recombines TRBV19 with TRBJ1-1; possibly TRBD1 for D (5 bases). The length of the CDR3 is 14 residues. V shed 3 bases and J shed 7 bases, with 15 bases lying between them. The germline V gene has CDR1 LNHDA and CDR2 SQIVND (reference sequence). CDR3 sequence reads: CASSIQHPTGEAFF. The DNA for the CDR3 is TGTGCCAGTAGTATTCAACACCCTACAGGTGAAGCTTTCTTT.

This sequence joins TRBV27 and TRBJ2-7, with D perhaps TRBD2 (6 bases). Germline values: CDR1 MNHEY, CDR2 SMNVEV (reference sequence). The CDR3 loop spans 12 amino acids. With 8 bases removed from V and 6 bases from J, the gap between germline ends came to 14 bases. The CDR3 here is CASSGVSSEQYF. The CDR3 DNA sequence: TGTGCCAGCTCGGGGGTGAGCAGCGAGCAGTACTTC.

The V call is TRBV6-5, the J call TRBJ1-1, with D uncertain. Trimming removed 1 base at V and 5 bases at J, with 11 bases between. CDR3 size: 14 residues. Per germline, CDR1 MNHEY and CDR2 SVGAGI. Here the CDR3 DNA reads TGTGCCAGCAGTTACTGGGCCGGTGAAACTGAAGCTTTCTTT. The encoded protein is CASSYWAGETEAFF.

The chain is built from TRBV28 and TRBJ2-7; D ambiguous. The CDR3 totals 11 residues. Per the germline V gene, CDR1 is MDHEN and CDR2 is SYDVKM. Trimming took 8 bases from V and 2 from J, leaving 7 bases between them. CDR3 loop: CASEGPYEQYF. In DNA, the CDR3 is TGTGCCAGCGAAGGTCCCTACGAGCAGTACTTC.

The rearrangement joins TRBV5-1 to TRBJ2-7, with D hard to call. This CDR3 has 14 residues. Trimming stripped 0 bases from V and 0 bases from J, with 7 bases between. Germline loops: CDR1 SGHRS, CDR2 YFSETQ. The CDR3 DNA follows: TGCGCCAGCAGCTTGGATGAGGTCTCCTACGAGCAGTACTTC. It encodes CASSLDEVSYEQYF. The full variable domain, rest sourced from reference TRBV5-1 and TRBJ2-7, is KAGVTQTPRYLIKTRGQQVTLSCSPISGHRSVSWYQQTPGQGLQFLFEYFSETQRNKGNFPGRFSGRQFSNSRSEMNVSTLELGDSALYLCASSLDEVSYEQYFGPGTRLTVT.

The chain is built from TRBV7-9 and TRBJ2-7, with 7 positions matching TRBD2. CDR3 length equals 15 residues. Looked up from germline, CDR1 is SEHNR and CDR2 is FQNEAQ (reference sequence). The V segment lost 4 bases and the J segment 3 bases; nucleotides outside the gene matches: 9. CDR3 residues: CASSSVGGNYYEQYF. CDR3 sequence (DNA): TGTGCCAGCAGCTCTGTCGGGGGGAACTACTACGAGCAGTACTTC.

The chain couples TRBV28 to TRBJ1-2; 7 bases map to TRBD1. Germline trimming cut 11 bases from V and 2 bases from J; bases unmatched to any gene: 11. The CDR3 has 14 residues. CDR1 MDHEN and CDR2 SYDVKM come from the germline V gene. The CDR3: CAATQGQENYGYTF. The CDR3 DNA reads as TGTGCCGCAACTCAAGGACAGGAAAACTATGGCTACACCTTC.

The chain recombines TRBV6-1 with TRBJ2-1, with D hard to call. Looked up from germline, CDR1 is MNHNS and CDR2 is SASEGT. V was pared by 2 bases and J by 3 bases, with 11 bases between. The CDR3 runs 15 residues. The CDR3: CASSETQEIYNEQFF. As DNA, the CDR3 is TGTGCCAGCAGTGAAACCCAGGAGATCTACAATGAGCAGTTCTTC.